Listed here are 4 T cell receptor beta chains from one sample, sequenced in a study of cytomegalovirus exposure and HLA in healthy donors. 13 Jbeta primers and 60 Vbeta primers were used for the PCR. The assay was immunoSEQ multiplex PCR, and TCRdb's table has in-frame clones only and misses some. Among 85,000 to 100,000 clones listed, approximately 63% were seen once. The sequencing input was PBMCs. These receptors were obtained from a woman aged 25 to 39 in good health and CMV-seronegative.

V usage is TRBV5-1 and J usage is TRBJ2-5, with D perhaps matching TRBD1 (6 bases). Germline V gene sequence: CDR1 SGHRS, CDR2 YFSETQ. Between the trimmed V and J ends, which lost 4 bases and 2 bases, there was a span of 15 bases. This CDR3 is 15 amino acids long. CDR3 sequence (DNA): TGCGCCAGCAGCATATCCGGGACACCTCAAGAGACCCAGTACTTC. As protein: CASSISGTPQETQYF.

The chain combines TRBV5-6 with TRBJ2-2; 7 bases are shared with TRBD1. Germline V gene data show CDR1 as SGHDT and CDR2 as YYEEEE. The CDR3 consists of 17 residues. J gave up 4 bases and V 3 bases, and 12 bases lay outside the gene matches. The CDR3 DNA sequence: TGTGCCAGCAGCTATAAACCGGGACAGTATCTCACCGGGGAGCTGTTTTTT. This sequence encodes CASSYKPGQYLTGELFF.

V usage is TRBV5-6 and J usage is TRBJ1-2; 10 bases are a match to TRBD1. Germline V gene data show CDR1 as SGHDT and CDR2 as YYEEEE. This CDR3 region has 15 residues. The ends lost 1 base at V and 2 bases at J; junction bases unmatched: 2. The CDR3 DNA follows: TGTGCCAGCAGCTTGAGACAGGGGGCAAACTATGGCTACACCTTC. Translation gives CASSLRQGANYGYTF.

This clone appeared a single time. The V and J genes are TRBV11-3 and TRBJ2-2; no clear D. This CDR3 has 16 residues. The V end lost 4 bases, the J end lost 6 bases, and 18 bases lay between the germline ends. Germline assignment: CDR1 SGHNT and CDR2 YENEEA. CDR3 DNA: TGTGCCAGCAGCTCCTCTACCACTATCATCCCCGGGGAGCTGTTTTTT. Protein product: CASSSSTTIIPGELFF.